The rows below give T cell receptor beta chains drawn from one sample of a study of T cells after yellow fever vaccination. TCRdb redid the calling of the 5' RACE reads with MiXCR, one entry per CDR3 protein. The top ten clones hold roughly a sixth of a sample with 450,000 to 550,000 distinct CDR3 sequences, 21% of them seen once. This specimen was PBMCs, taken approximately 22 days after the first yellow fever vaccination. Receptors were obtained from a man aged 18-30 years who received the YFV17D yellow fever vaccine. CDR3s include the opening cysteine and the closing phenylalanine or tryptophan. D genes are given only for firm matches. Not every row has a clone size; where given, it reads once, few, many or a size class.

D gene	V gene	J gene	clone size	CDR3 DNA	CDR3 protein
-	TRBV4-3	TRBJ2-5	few	TGCGCCAGCAGCCAGGGACTTAAAGAGACCCAGTACTTC	CASSQGLKETQYF
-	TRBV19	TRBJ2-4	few	TGTGCCATGGGGGGCATTCAGTACTTC	CAMGGIQYF
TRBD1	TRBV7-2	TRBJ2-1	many	TGTGCCAGCAGCTACCCTCGACAGGGTGAGCAGTTCTTC	CASSYPRQGEQFF
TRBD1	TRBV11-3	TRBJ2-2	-	TGTGCCAGCAGCTTGCTCAGGGGGAACAACGGGGAGCTGTTTTTT	CASSLLRGNNGELFF
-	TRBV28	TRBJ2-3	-	TGTGCCAGCCTCTACAGGGTTGGGACAGATACGCAGTATTTT	CASLYRVGTDTQYF
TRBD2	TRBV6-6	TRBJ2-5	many	TGTGCCAGCAGAGCGGGGTCGCAAGAGACCCAGTACTTC	CASRAGSQETQYF
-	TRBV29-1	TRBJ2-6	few	TGCAGCGTTGAACTCGCAACACGGGGAAAGGCTGGGGCCAACGTCCTGACTTTC	CSVELATRGKAGANVLTF
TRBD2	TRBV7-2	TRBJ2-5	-	TGTGCCAGCAGCTTAGATCGGGGGGGGCGGAAGACCCAGTACTTC	CASSLDRGGRKTQYF
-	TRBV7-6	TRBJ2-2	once	TGTGCCAGCAGCAAGAGGGCGGGGCTGGCCGGGGAGCTGTTTTTT	CASSKRAGLAGELFF
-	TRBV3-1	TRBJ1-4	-	TGTGCCAGCAGCCAAGTAATGGAAAAACTGTTTTTT	CASSQVMEKLFF
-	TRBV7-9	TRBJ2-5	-	TGTGCCAGCAGACGCGAGCAAGAGACCCAGTACTTC	CASRREQETQYF
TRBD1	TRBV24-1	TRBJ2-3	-	TGTGCCACCAGTGACTCCTGGGACAGGGGCTCAGATACGCAGTATTTT	CATSDSWDRGSDTQYF
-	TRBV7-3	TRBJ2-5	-	TGTGCCAGCAGCTTAACCAGTTCCCGGGGGGAGACCCAGTACTTC	CASSLTSSRGETQYF
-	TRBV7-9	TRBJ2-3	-	TGTGCCAGCAGCTTTTCTGGTGGCTGGAGCACAGATACGCAGTATTTT	CASSFSGGWSTDTQYF
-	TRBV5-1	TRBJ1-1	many	TGCGCCAGCAGCTCCGGACAGCCGAACACTGAAGCTTTCTTT	CASSSGQPNTEAFF
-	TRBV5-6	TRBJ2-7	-	TGTGCCAGCGGCGACGGGCAAATCTCCTACGAGCAGTACTTC	CASGDGQISYEQYF
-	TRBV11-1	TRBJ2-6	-	TGTGCCAGCAGCTCGACCAACAGGGCCTCCTCTGGGGCCAACGTCCTGACTTTC	CASSSTNRASSGANVLTF
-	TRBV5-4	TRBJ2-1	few	TGTGCCAGCAGCAGCGGGACAGCCTCCTACAATGAGCAGTTCTTC	CASSSGTASYNEQFF
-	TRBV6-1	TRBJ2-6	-	TGTGCCGCCTCCGGCGGGGACTCTGGGGCCAACGTCCTGACTTTC	CAASGGDSGANVLTF
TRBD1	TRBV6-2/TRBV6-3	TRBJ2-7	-	TGTGCCAGCAGACGCCTAAGCTTGACAGGGGACGAGCAGTACTTC	CASRRLSLTGDEQYF
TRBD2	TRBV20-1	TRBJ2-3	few	TGCAGTGTCCGGGCCCCTAGCGGGGGGATCACAGATACGCAGTATTTT	CSVRAPSGGITDTQYF
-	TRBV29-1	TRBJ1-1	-	TGCAGCGTGGCCCCGAGGCAGAGCAACACTGAAGCTTTCTTT	CSVAPRQSNTEAFF
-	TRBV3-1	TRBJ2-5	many	TGTGCCAGCAGCCTCCCCCGGGCAGGGAGGGAGACCCAGTACTTC	CASSLPRAGRETQYF
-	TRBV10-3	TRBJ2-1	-	TGTGCCATCAGCGAACCCAGACGTCTAGCGCCATCAGCCTACAATGAGCAGTTCTTC	CAISEPRRLAPSAYNEQFF
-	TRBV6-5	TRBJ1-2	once	TGTGCCAGCATTACAGGCTCCGGTGGCTACACCTTC	CASITGSGGYTF
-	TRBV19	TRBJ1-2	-	TGTGCCAGTAGTATCTCAGGATATGGCTACACCTTC	CASSISGYGYTF
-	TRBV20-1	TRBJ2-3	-	TGCAGTGCTAGAGTAAGCAGGAGCACAGATACGCAGTATTTT	CSARVSRSTDTQYF
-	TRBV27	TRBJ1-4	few	TGTGCCAGCAGAGTAGGACGGCTTAATGAAAAACTGTTTTTT	CASRVGRLNEKLFF
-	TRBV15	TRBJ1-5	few	TGTGCCACCAGCAGAGCTCACATCCTTAGCAATCAGCCCCAGCATTTT	CATSRAHILSNQPQHF
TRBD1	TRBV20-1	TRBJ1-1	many	TGCAGTGCTAGAGATGCAGGACAGGGGCACTATGCTGAAGCTTTCTTT	CSARDAGQGHYAEAFF
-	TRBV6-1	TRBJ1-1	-	TGTGCCAGCAGAAAAGGGTTTGGCCGGACTGAAGCTTTCTTT	CASRKGFGRTEAFF
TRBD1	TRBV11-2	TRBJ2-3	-	TGTGCCAGCAGCTTTGACAGGGTGGTAAATACGCAGTATTTT	CASSFDRVVNTQYF
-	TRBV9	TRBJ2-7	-	TGTGCCAGCAGCGTAGGTCCGGTGGGGAACTCCTACGAGCAGTACTTC	CASSVGPVGNSYEQYF
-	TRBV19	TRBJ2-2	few	TGTGCCAGTACCCCAAGGGCGCGGACCGGGGAGCTGTTTTTT	CASTPRARTGELFF
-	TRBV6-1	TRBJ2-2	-	TGTGCCAGCACAATCCGGGGCCAAGGCGGGGAGCTGTTTTTT	CASTIRGQGGELFF
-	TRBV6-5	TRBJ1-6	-	TGTGCCAGCAGTTACTCGACGGCCCCGAGTAATTCACCCCTCCACTTT	CASSYSTAPSNSPLHF
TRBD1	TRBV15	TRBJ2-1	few	TGTGCCACCAGCGGCGGGACAGGGAGGAATGAGCAGTTCTTC	CATSGGTGRNEQFF
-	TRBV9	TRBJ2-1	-	TGTGCCAGCAGCGTGGCTAGCGCGTACAATGAGCAGTTCTTC	CASSVASAYNEQFF
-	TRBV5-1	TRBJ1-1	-	TGCGCCAGCAGCCGGACAGCCATGAACACTGAAGCTTTCTTT	CASSRTAMNTEAFF
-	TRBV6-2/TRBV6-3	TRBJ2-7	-	TGTGCCAGCAGTTACTCGACCCTCGGTTTGGAGCAGTACTTC	CASSYSTLGLEQYF
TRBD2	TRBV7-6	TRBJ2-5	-	TGTGCCAGCAGCCTCCGACTAGCGGGGGAAGAGACCCAGTACTTC	CASSLRLAGEETQYF
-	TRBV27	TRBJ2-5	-	TGTGCCAGCAGTTCCCGGGACGGACAAGAGACCCAGTACTTC	CASSSRDGQETQYF
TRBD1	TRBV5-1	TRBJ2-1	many	TGCGCCAGCAGCTCCGGGACAGGGGCCTACAATGAGCAGTTCTTC	CASSSGTGAYNEQFF
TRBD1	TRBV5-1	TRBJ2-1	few	TGCGCCAGCAGCACCCTCGGACAGGGAAGGGAGGATGAGCAGTTCTTC	CASSTLGQGREDEQFF
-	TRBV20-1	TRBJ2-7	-	TGCAGTGCTAGAGACAGGTTGAGCTCCTACGAGCAGTACTTC	CSARDRLSSYEQYF
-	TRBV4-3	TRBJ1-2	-	TGCGCCAGCAGCCCCAGCGTCGCGGACTATGGCTACACCTTC	CASSPSVADYGYTF
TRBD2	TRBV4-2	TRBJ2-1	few	TGTGCCAGCAGCCAAGTTATCCAGCGGGGCAATGAGCAGTTCTTC	CASSQVIQRGNEQFF
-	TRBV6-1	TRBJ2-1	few	TGTGCCAGCAGTGAGGGGTTGACAGCCTCCTACAATGAGCAGTTCTTC	CASSEGLTASYNEQFF
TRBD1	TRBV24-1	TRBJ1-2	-	TGTGCCACCAGCGGGGGTGGCGACAGGGACTATGGCTACACCTTC	CATSGGGDRDYGYTF
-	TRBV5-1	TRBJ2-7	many	TGCGCCAGCAGCCTGGGGGTAGGGACGGTCTCCTACGAGCAGTACTTC	CASSLGVGTVSYEQYF
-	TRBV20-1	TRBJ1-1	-	TGCAGTGCTTTGCTCGGCACTGAAGCTTTCTTT	CSALLGTEAFF
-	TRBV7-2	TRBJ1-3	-	TGTGCCAGCAGACAGAAGGGGGTTTCTGGAAACACCATATATTTT	CASRQKGVSGNTIYF
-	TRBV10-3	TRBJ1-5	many	TGTGCCATAAGACAAGACAGCAATCAGCCCCAGCATTTT	CAIRQDSNQPQHF